These 2 T cell receptor beta chains came from one sample sequenced in a study of OX40 agonist ivuxolimab in advanced cancers. Using immunoSEQ multiplex PCR, the repertoire was profiled, and TCRdb retains in-frame clones only, with some absent. The repertoire consists of tens of thousands of clones, with 90% to 95% occurring once and the leading ten covering around 4%. The sequenced sample was CD4+ or CD8+ T cells sorted from blood, obtained in a trial of the OX40 agonist ivuxolimab. These TCRs come from an adult with an advanced solid tumor such as melanoma, head and neck, liver or kidney cancer.

V is TRBV4-3 and J is TRBJ2-5; tentatively, D is TRBD2 (5 bases). Germline V gene lookup returns CDR1 LGHNA and CDR2 YSLEER. This CDR3 has 16 amino acids. Trimming removed 0 bases at V and 5 bases at J, with 16 bases between. The CDR3 spells CASSQEAVGVGETQYF. Here the CDR3 DNA reads TGCGCCAGCAGCCAAGAGGCTGTCGGGGTCGGGGAGACCCAGTACTTC.

The chain is built from TRBV10-3 and TRBJ2-1; no clear D gene. The CDR3 extends over 13 amino acids. In germline, CDR1 is ENHRY, CDR2 SYGVKD. The V end lost 10 bases, the J end lost 8 bases, and 18 bases lay between the germline ends. The CDR3 bases are TGTGCCAGCCGGAACTTACAAGTGGATGAGCAGTTCTTC. It is translated as CASRNLQVDEQFF.